This T cell receptor beta chain was documented in a study of blood T cell repertoires in COVID-19 (dated by TCRdb to 2020 to 2022). Looking at the study overall: Samples covering the acute and convalescent phases of COVID-19 were provided by collaborators in the United States, Italy and Spain. The material from the prospective study consisted of cDNA or gDNA derived from T cells, B-cell-depleted T cells, or PBMCs. The dataset comprised deeply sampled blood TCRbeta repertoires from subjects exposed to, actively infected with, or recovered from COVID-19. The repertoires were made available in a free public database intended to serve as a resource for research on the immune response to SARS-CoV-2. The samples were drawn from two sources: the first 160 participants of the ongoing ImmuneRACE study, and some 1,300 subjects contributed by 6 global collaborators. A de-identified subject ID, COVID-19 status, age in years and sex were almost always included in the sample metadata. Where available, HLA class I and class II types were obtained from metadata supplied by the sample provider rather than from assay-based typing. General conclusions and limits of the study: The quantity of clinical and demographic metadata differed by source and by participant and was supplied without curation.

TCRbeta CDR3 regions were amplified from genomic DNA using the immunoSEQ Assay, a bias-controlled multiplex PCR. From the authors' description of their analysis: Nucleated cell counts per sample were estimated from amplification of reference gene primers within the assay. Sequence reads were collapsed and filtered to measure the absolute abundance of every unique TCRbeta CDR3 rearrangement. For each sample, productive Simpson clonality was calculated as the square root of Simpson's diversity index over productive rearrangements. This is the immuneACCESS table as TCRdb keeps it, with only in-frame sequences that have V and J called. A part of the clones is gone; compared with another copy, unresolved V genes explain less than half, and the rest is unexplained. D and trimming were read from the DNA, whereas the V and J calls and clone size are those reported in that table. Counted in this sample were approximately 200,000 clones; just under 90% of them appeared once. Less than 3.5% of the sample goes to the ten largest clones.

According to the germline V gene (reference sequence), CDR1 reads GTSNPN and CDR2 reads SVGIG. There are 13 amino acids in the CDR3, from cysteine to phenylalanine inclusive. The CDR3 DNA has 39 bases and is translated from base 1. Compared with germline, V lacks 0 bases and J lacks 6 bases; bases without a gene match: 1. Points on this clone: The clone's antigen remains unknown. No much larger clonotype is one base removed from it; base qualities were not supplied.

At one collaborating source in Seattle, patients were enrolled during active infection and were followed longitudinally through the course of disease. Each collaborating institution followed its own protocols to collect whole blood in K2EDTA tubes. For TCRbeta analysis, collaborators shipped samples in one of three forms: frozen whole blood, isolated PBMCs, or DNA extracted from either of those sample types. In this chain, TRBV30 is recombined with TRBJ2-7; TRBD2 matches 11 bases in the middle. The sequence came from a man aged 30 to 45 with COVID-19, enrolled during active disease. The specimen sequenced was peripheral blood. The bases read TGTGCCTGGAGTGTTAGCGGGAGGGGCGAGCAGTACTTC. Its product reads: CAWSVSGRGEQYF.